The 10 T cell receptor beta chains presented below share a single source sample, sequenced in a study of shared clonotypes between healthy human individuals. Here immunoSEQ multiplex PCR was the method, and the copy in TCRdb shows in-frame clones only, minus some. The profile shows more than 2,000,000 clones, about 92% of them singletons. Material: naive CD4+ T cells from PBMCs. Subset denoted: CD45RA+ positively selected. Receptors originate from a man between 18 and 35 years old in good health. Some clones in this sample may be carry-over from other donors' samples.

V is TRBV16 and J is TRBJ2-3; 8 nucleotides line up with TRBD1. This CDR3 has 15 amino acids. Germline CDR1 is KGHSY and CDR2 is FQNENV. V shed 5 bases, J shed 0 bases, and the junction held 4 bases outside the gene matches. The CDR3: CASSDQGASTDTQYF. The CDR3 DNA follows: TGTGCCAGCAGCGACCAGGGGGCTAGCACAGATACGCAGTATTTT.

The J gene is TRBJ2-3, the V gene TRBV18; 11 positions match TRBD1. Trimming removed 3 bases from V and 7 bases from J; junction bases left unmatched: 12. CDR1 KGHSH and CDR2 LQKENI come from the germline V gene. The CDR3 loop spans 17 amino acids. The CDR3 loop reads CASSPPYRDRGKNTQYF. The CDR3, as DNA: TGTGCCAGCTCACCCCCCTACCGGGACAGGGGGAAAAATACGCAGTATTTT.

The chain combines TRBV6-5 with TRBJ2-3, with 9 positions matching TRBD2. Trimming cost V 5 bases and J 0 bases; bases outside gene matches: 3. There are 15 residues in the CDR3. In germline, CDR1 is MNHEY, CDR2 SVGAGI. The CDR3 reads CASSPLAGSTDTQYF. CDR3 DNA sequence: TGTGCCAGCAGTCCCCTAGCGGGAAGCACAGATACGCAGTATTTT.

This chain joins TRBV5-6 and TRBJ2-7, with D unresolved. In germline, CDR1 is SGHDT, CDR2 YYEEEE. V lost 0 bases and J 3 bases, leaving 7 bases between the germline ends. The CDR3 extends over 13 amino acids. The CDR3 DNA follows: TGTGCCAGCAGCTTGGAACGGGTCTACGAGCAGTACTTC. Protein product: CASSLERVYEQYF.

V and J are TRBV27 and TRBJ2-7, with 9 bases that match TRBD2. CDR3 length: 15 amino acids. Germline values: CDR1 MNHEY, CDR2 SMNVEV (reference sequence). Trimming took 3 bases from V and 3 from J; bases not matched to a gene: 6. The CDR3 DNA is TGTGCCAGCAGTTTCTTGACTAGCGGAAACTACGAGCAGTACTTC. It encodes CASSFLTSGNYEQYF.

CDR3 DNA sequence: TGTGCCAGCAGCTTAAACCCGTCTAGCGGGAGTCAAGCAGATACGCAGTATTTT. Protein sequence: CASSLNPSSGSQADTQYF. This chain joins TRBV7-3 and TRBJ2-3; TRBD2 matches 10 bases. This CDR3 region has 18 residues. The germline CDR1 and CDR2 sequences are SGHTA and FQGTGA. The V gene end was trimmed by 1 base and the J gene end by 4 bases; junction bases not matched to a gene: 11.

V usage is TRBV4-3 and J usage is TRBJ2-1; 10 nucleotides align to TRBD2. Trimming at V came to 0 bases and at J to 7 bases, leaving 9 bases not matched to a gene. The CDR3 runs to 17 residues. Germline V gene sequence: CDR1 LGHNA, CDR2 YSLEER. The CDR3 reads CASSQEVWTSGRNEQFF. DNA of the CDR3: TGCGCCAGCAGCCAAGAGGTTTGGACTAGCGGTAGAAATGAGCAGTTCTTC.

The chain links TRBV5-4 to TRBJ2-7; tentative D call: TRBD2 (6 bases). V was cut by 3 bases and J by 2 bases, with 18 bases left in between. This CDR3 is built from 16 residues. Germline CDR1 reads SGHNT; CDR2 reads YYREEE (reference sequence). This CDR3 is CASSSPRDFATYEQYF. Here the CDR3 DNA reads TGTGCCAGCAGCTCCCCTCGGGACTTTGCTACCTACGAGCAGTACTTC.

The rearrangement uses TRBV2 and TRBJ2-7, with a tentative D call TRBD1 (5 bases). Trimming took off 2 bases at V and 4 bases at J, with 12 bases between the two ends. The CDR3 covers 14 residues. Looked up from germline, CDR1 is SNHLY and CDR2 is FYNNEI. The CDR3 region has the DNA TGTGCCAGCAGTGAACAGGGTCCCTCATACGAGCAGTACTTC. Encoded protein: CASSEQGPSYEQYF.

The rearrangement uses TRBV4-2 and TRBJ1-5, with a tentative D call TRBD1 (5 bases). This CDR3 comprises 17 residues. Trimming took off 0 bases at V and 2 bases at J, with 14 bases between the two ends. CDR1 and CDR2 (germline): LGHNA, YNFKEQ. Here the CDR3 DNA reads TGTGCCAGCAGCCAAGAGGCGGGGGGGGTCGGCAATCAGCCCCAGCATTTT. This gives the protein CASSQEAGGVGNQPQHF.